Each of the 7 T cell receptor beta chains below was sequenced from the same sample in a study of blood T cell repertoires in COVID-19. Measured with immunoSEQ multiplex PCR; TCRdb has only the in-frame clones, and not every one. This table has roughly 56,000 clones, 75% to 90% appearing once. Sequencing input: peripheral blood. These receptors were taken from a human donor in a cohort sampled during active COVID-19.

This chain links TRBV28 with TRBJ2-7, with 8 positions matching TRBD1. This CDR3 has 14 residues. From germline, CDR1 is MDHEN and CDR2 SYDVKM. Trimming removed 4 bases from V and 4 bases from J; junction bases left unmatched: 6. CDR3 nucleotide sequence: TGTGCCAGCAGTTCCAGGACAGGGACGTACGAGCAGTACTTC. Protein sequence: CASSSRTGTYEQYF.

This clone was detected only once. The rearrangement uses TRBV12-3 or TRBV12-4 and TRBJ2-4; 7 bases agree with TRBD2. The CDR3 extends over 12 amino acids. V dropped 6 bases and J dropped 5; count of bases not matched to a gene: 1. The CDR3 is CASRGGENIQYF. The CDR3 DNA reads as TGTGCCAGCAGGGGAGGGGAAAACATTCAGTACTTC.

CDR3: CASSPRGLAQETQYF. The CDR3 region has the DNA TGTGCCAGCAGCCCCCGCGGACTAGCGCAGGAGACCCAGTACTTC. This chain joins TRBV9 and TRBJ2-5, with TRBD2 matching 9 bases. Per the germline V gene, CDR1 is SGDLS and CDR2 is YYNGEE. The CDR3 runs 15 residues. The J segment lost 5 bases and the V segment lost 4 bases, leaving 9 bases of the junction unmatched.

The chain recombines TRBV5-1 with TRBJ1-4, with D hard to call. Germline values: CDR1 SGHRS, CDR2 YFSETQ. Trimming stripped 0 bases from V and 6 bases from J, with 6 bases between. There are 13 residues in the CDR3. CDR3 protein: CASSLAPDEKLFF. The DNA for the CDR3 is TGCGCCAGCAGCTTGGCGCCGGATGAAAAACTGTTTTTT.

The chain combines TRBV28 with TRBJ2-1, with 7 bases matching TRBD2. Germline CDR1 reads MDHEN; CDR2 reads SYDVKM. The CDR3 spans 15 residues. The V and J ends lost 2 bases and 1 base, in that order; junction bases with no gene match: 2. CDR3 sequence reads: CASSLGGSSYNEQFF. The CDR3, as DNA: TGTGCCAGCAGTTTAGGCGGGAGTTCCTACAATGAGCAGTTCTTC.

J is TRBJ2-7 and V is TRBV27; D is unclear. Germline CDR1 MNHEY, CDR2 SMNVEV (reference sequence). V dropped 5 bases and J dropped 0 bases, with 2 bases sitting between them. The CDR3 sequence is 11 residues long. The CDR3 region is CASSLSYEQYF. CDR3 nucleotides: TGTGCCAGCAGTCTCTCCTACGAGCAGTACTTC.

The chain employs TRBV19 and TRBJ2-7; maybe TRBD2 (6 bases). CDR3 length: 14 residues. V dropped 1 base and J dropped 4 bases, with 11 bases sitting between them. Germline lookup yields CDR1 LNHDA and CDR2 SQIVND (reference sequence). The CDR3 here is CASSIAPLAYEQYF. The DNA for the CDR3 is TGTGCCAGTAGTATAGCCCCACTAGCTTACGAGCAGTACTTC.